This T cell receptor (beta chain) was profiled in a study of technical replicates of blood from several donors. The germline V gene has CDR1 GTSNPN and CDR2 SVGIG (reference sequence). The CDR3 loop spans 14 amino acids. The junction had 7 bases not matched to a gene; V was cut back by 4 bases and J by 9 bases. This clone was picked up one time. Profiling relied on immunoSEQ multiplex PCR, and the TCRdb table lists in-frame clones only, not all of them. The sample has some 71,000 clones, 95% to 98% seen once. The TCR was taken from a human donor in good health. The rearrangement links TRBV30 to TRBJ2-1, with 12 bases identical to TRBD2. Sequencing was performed on T cells isolated from PBMCs. CDR3 in amino acids: CAWIPSGGGGEQFF. In DNA form, the CDR3 reads TGTGCCTGGATTCCTAGCGGGGGGGGCGGTGAGCAGTTCTTC. Full variable domain (missing parts from reference TRBV30 and TRBJ2-1): SQTIHQWPATLVQPVGSPLSLECTVEGTSNPNLYWYRQAAGRGLQLLFYSVGIGQISSEVPQNLSASRPQDRQFILSSKKLLLSDSGFYLCAWIPSGGGGEQFFGPGTRLTVL.